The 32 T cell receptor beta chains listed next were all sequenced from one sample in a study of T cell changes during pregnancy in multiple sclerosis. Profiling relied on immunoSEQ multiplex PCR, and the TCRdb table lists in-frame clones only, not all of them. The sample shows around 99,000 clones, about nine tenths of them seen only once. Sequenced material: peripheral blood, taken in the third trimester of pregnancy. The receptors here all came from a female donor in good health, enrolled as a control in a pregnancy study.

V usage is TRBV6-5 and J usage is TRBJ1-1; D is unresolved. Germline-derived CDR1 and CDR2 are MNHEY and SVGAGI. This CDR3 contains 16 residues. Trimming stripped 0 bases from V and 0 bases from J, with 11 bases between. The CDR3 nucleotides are TGTGCCAGCAGTTACTCGTTGTTCATCATGAACACTGAAGCTTTCTTT. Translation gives CASSYSLFIMNTEAFF.

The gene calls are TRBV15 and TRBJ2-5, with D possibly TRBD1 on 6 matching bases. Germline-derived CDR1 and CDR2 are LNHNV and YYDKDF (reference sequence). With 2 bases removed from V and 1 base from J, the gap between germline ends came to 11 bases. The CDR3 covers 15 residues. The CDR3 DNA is TGTGCCACCAGCAGACATGGACAGTTCCAAGAGACCCAGTACTTC. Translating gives CATSRHGQFQETQYF. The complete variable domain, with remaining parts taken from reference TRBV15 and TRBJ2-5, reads DAMVIQNPRYQVTQFGKPVTLSCSQTLNHNVMYWYQQKSSQAPKLLFHYYDKDFNNEADTPDNFQSRRPNTSFCFLDIRSPGLGDTAMYLCATSRHGQFQETQYFGPGTRLLVL.

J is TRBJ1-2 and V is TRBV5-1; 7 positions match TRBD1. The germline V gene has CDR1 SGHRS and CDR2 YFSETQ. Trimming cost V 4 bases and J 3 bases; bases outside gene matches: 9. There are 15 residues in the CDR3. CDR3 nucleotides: TGCGCCAGCAGCCCCCCGGACAGGTCGGACTATGGCTACACCTTC. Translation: CASSPPDRSDYGYTF.

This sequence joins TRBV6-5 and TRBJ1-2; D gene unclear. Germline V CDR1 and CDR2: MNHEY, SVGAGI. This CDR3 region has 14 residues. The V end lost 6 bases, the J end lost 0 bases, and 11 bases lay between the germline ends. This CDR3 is CASRNRPANYGYTF. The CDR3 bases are TGTGCCAGCAGGAACAGACCGGCTAACTATGGCTACACCTTC.

The CDR3 loop is CASSLMMRGLDEKLFF. For the CDR3, the DNA is TGCGCCAGCAGCTTGATGATGAGAGGGTTGGATGAAAAACTGTTTTTT. This chain joins TRBV5-1 and TRBJ1-4; D not certain. Looked up from germline, CDR1 is SGHRS and CDR2 is YFSETQ. Deletions cut 1 base from V and 6 bases from J, with 16 bases between. The CDR3 is made up of 16 amino acids.

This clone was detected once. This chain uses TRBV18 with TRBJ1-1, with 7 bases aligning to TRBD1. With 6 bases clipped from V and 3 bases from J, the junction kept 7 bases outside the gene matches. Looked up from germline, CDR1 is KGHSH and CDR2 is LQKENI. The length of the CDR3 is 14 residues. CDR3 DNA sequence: TGTGCCAGCTCGCCCGACAGGGTCGACACTGAAGCTTTCTTT. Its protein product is CASSPDRVDTEAFF.

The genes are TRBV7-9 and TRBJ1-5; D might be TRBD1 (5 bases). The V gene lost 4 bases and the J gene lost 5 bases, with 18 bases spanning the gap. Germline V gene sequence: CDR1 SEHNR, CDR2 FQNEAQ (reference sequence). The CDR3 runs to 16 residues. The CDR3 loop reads CASSSGGWERDQPQHF. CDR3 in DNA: TGTGCCAGCAGCTCCGGGGGGTGGGAGAGAGATCAGCCCCAGCATTTT. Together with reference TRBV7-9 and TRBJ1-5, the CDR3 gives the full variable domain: DTGVSQNPRHKITKRGQNVTFRCDPISEHNRLYWYRQTLGQGPEFLTYFQNEAQLEKSRLLSDRFSAERPKGSFSTLEIQRTEQGDSAMYLCASSSGGWERDQPQHFGDGTRLSIL.

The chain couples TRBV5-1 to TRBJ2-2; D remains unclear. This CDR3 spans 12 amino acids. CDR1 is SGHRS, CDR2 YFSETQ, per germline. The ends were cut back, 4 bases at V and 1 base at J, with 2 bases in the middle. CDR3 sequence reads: CASSRNTGELFF. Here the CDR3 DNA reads TGCGCCAGCAGCCGGAACACCGGGGAGCTGTTTTTT.

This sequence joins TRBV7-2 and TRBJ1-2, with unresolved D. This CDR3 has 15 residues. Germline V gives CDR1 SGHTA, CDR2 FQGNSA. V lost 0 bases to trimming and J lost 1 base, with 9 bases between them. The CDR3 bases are TGTGCCAGCAGCTTAGCGCCAGGTGGTAACTATGGCTACACCTTC. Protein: CASSLAPGGNYGYTF.

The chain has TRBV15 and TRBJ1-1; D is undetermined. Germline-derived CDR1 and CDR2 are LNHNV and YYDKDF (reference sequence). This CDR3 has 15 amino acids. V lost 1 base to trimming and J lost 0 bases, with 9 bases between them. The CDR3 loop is CATSRAGSMNTEAFF. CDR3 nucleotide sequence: TGTGCCACCAGCAGAGCTGGTAGCATGAACACTGAAGCTTTCTTT. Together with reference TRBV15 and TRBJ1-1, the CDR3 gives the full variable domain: DAMVIQNPRYQVTQFGKPVTLSCSQTLNHNVMYWYQQKSSQAPKLLFHYYDKDFNNEADTPDNFQSRRPNTSFCFLDIRSPGLGDTAMYLCATSRAGSMNTEAFFGQGTRLTVV.

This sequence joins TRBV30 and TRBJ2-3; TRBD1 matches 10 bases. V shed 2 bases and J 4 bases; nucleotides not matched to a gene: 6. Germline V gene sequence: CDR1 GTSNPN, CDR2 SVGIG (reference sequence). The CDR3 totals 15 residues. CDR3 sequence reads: CAWSPRDRGSDTQYF. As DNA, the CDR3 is TGTGCCTGGAGTCCCCGGGACAGGGGATCAGATACGCAGTATTTT.

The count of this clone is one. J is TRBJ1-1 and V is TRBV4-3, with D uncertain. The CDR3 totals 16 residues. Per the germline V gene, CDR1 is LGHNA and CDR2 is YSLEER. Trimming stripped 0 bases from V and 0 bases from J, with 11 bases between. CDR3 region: CASSQDVAVMNTEAFF. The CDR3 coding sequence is TGCGCCAGCAGCCAAGATGTGGCAGTAATGAACACTGAAGCTTTCTTT.

In DNA, the CDR3 is TGTGCCAGCAGTGTTTTTGGCAGGGAATTGGAATTCTATGGCTACACCTTC. Amino acid sequence: CASSVFGRELEFYGYTF. The V gene is TRBV2, the J gene TRBJ1-2; tentatively, D is TRBD1 (5 bases). V lost 4 bases, J lost 4 bases, and 22 bases lay in between. From germline, CDR1 is SNHLY and CDR2 FYNNEI. The CDR3 has 17 amino acids.

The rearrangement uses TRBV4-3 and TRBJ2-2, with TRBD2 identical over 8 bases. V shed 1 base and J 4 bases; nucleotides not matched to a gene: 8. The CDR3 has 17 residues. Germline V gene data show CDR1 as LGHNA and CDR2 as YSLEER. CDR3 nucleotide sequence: TGCGCCAGCAGCCAAGTCCGGGCGGGGGGATTCACCGGGGAGCTGTTTTTT. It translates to CASSQVRAGGFTGELFF.

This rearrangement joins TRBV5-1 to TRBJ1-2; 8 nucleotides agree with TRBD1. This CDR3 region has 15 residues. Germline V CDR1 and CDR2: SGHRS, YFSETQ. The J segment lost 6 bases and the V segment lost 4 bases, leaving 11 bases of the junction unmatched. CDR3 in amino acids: CASSLVPGQADGYTF. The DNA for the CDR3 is TGCGCCAGCAGCCTGGTACCGGGACAGGCGGATGGCTACACCTTC.

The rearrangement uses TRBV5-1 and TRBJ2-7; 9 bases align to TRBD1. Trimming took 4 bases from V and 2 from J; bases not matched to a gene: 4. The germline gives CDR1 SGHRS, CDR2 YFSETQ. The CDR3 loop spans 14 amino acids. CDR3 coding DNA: TGCGCCAGCAGCAGACGACAGGGGGCCTACGAGCAGTACTTC. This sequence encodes CASSRRQGAYEQYF.

CDR3 in amino acids: CASSLDLGGQETQYF. The CDR3 DNA reads as TGCGCCAGCAGCTTGGATTTGGGGGGACAAGAGACCCAGTACTTC. This sequence joins TRBV5-1 and TRBJ2-5, with D tentatively TRBD2 (6 bases). Germline V gives CDR1 SGHRS, CDR2 YFSETQ. The CDR3 has 15 residues. V was clipped by 0 bases and J by 2 bases, with 11 bases between them.

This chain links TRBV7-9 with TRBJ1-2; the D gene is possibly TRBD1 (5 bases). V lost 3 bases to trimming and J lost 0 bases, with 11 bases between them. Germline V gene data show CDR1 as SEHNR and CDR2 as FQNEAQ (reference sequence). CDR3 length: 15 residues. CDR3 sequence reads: CASSFGGSANYGYTF. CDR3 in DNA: TGTGCCAGCAGCTTTGGGGGGTCCGCTAACTATGGCTACACCTTC.

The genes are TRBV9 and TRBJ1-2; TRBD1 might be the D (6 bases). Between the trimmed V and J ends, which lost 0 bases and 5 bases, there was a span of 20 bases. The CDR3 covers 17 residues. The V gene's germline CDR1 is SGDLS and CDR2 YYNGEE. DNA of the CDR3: TGTGCCAGCAGCGTAGGCGGGGGCGATCTTGATGCTTATGGCTACACCTTC. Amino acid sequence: CASSVGGGDLDAYGYTF.

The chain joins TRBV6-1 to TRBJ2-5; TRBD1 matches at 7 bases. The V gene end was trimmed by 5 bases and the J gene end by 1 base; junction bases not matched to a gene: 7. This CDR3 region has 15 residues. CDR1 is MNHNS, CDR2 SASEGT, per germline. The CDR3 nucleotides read TGTGCCAGCAGTAGGACAGGAAATGGCCAAGAGACCCAGTACTTC. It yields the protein CASSRTGNGQETQYF.

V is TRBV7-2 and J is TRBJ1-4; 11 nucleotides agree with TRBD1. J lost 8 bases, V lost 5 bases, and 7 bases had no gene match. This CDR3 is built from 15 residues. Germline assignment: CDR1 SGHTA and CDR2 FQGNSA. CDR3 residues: CASSPGQGGNEKLFF. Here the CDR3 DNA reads TGTGCCAGCAGCCCGGGACAGGGGGGAAACGAAAAACTGTTTTTT.

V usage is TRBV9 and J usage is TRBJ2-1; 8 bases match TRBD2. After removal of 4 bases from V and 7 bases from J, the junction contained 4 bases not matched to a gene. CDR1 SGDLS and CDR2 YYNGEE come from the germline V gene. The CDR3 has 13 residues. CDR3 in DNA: TGTGCCAGCAGCACCGGGGGGGATAATGAGCAGTTCTTC. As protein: CASSTGGDNEQFF.

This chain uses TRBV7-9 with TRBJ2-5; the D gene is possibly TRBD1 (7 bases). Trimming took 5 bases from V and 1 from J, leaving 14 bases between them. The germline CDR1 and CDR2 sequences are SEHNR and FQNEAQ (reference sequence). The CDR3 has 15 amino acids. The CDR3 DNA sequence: TGTGCCAGCAGCCCCCAGGGGGGCAGCCAAGAGACCCAGTACTTC. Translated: CASSPQGGSQETQYF.

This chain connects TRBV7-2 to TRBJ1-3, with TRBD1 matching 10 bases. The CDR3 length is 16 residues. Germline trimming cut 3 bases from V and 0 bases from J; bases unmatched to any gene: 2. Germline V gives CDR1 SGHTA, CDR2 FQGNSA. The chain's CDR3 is CASSLTGGLSGNTIYF. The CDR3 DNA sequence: TGTGCCAGCAGCTTGACAGGGGGCCTCTCTGGAAACACCATATATTTT.

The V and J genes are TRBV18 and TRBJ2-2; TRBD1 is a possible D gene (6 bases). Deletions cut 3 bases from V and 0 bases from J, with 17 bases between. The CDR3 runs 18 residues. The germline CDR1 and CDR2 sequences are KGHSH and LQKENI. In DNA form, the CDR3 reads TGTGCCAGCTCACCTTTGACAGGTATCGTTACGAACACCGGGGAGCTGTTTTTT. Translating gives CASSPLTGIVTNTGELFF.

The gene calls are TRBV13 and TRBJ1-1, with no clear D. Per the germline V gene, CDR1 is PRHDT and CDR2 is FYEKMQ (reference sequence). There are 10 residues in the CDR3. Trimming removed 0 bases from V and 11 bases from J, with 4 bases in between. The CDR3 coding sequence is TGTGCCAGCAGCTTAGGTTCGGCTTTCTTT. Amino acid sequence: CASSLGSAFF. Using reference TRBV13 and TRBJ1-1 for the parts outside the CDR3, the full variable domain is AAGVIQSPRHLIKEKRETATLKCYPIPRHDTVYWYQQGPGQDPQFLISFYEKMQSDKGSIPDRFSAQQFSDYHSELNMSSLELGDSALYFCASSLGSAFFGQGTRLTVV.

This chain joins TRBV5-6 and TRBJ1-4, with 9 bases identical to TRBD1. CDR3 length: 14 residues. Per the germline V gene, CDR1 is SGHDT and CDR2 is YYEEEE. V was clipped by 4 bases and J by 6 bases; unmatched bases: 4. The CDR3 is CASSPQGADEKLFF. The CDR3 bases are TGTGCCAGCAGCCCACAGGGGGCGGATGAAAAACTGTTTTTT.

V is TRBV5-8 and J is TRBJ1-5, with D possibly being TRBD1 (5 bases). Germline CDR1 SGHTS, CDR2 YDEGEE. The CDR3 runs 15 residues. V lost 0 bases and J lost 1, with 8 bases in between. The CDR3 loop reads CASSLGTLSNQPQHF. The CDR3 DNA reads TGTGCCAGCAGCTTGGGGACATTAAGCAATCAGCCCCAGCATTTT.

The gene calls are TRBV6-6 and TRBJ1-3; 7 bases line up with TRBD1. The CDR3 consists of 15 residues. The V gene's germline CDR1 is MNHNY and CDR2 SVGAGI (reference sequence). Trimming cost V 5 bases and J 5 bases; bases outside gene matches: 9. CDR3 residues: CASSPLGDRRNTIYF. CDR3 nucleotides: TGTGCCAGCAGTCCCCTCGGGGACAGAAGAAACACCATATATTTT.

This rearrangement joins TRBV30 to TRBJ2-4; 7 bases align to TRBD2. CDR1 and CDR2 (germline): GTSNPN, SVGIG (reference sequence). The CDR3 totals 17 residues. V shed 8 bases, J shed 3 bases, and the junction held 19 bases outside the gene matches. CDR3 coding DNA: TGTGCCCCTAAACGGCTAGCGGATCCCCACGTCAAAAACATTCAGTACTTC. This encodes CAPKRLADPHVKNIQYF. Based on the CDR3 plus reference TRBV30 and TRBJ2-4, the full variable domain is SQTIHQWPATLVQPVGSPLSLECTVEGTSNPNLYWYRQAAGRGLQLLFYSVGIGQISSEVPQNLSASRPQDRQFILSSKKLLLSDSGFYLCAPKRLADPHVKNIQYFGAGTRLSVL.

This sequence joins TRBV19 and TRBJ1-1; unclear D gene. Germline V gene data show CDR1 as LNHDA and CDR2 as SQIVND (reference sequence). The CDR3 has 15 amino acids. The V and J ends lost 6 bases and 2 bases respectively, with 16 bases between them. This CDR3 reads CASRVFKSFNTEAFF. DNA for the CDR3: TGTGCCAGTAGAGTGTTCAAGAGTTTCAACACTGAAGCTTTCTTT.

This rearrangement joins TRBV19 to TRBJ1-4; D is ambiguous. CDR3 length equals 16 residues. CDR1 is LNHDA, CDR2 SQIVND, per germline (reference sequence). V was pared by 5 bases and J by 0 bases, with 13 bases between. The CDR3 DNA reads TGTGCCAGTAGTGGCGAAGGAGCCCCAACTAATGAAAAACTGTTTTTT. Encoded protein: CASSGEGAPTNEKLFF.